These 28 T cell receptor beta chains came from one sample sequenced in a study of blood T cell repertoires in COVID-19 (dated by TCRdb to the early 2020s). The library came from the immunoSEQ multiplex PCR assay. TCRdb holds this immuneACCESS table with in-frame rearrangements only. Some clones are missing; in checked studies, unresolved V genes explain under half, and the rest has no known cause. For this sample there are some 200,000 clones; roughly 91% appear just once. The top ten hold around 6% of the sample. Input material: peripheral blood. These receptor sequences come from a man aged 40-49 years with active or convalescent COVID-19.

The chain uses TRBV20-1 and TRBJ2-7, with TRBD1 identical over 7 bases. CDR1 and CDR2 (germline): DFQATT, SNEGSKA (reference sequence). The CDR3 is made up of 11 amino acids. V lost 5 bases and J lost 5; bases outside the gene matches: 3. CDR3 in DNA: TGCAGTGCTCCGACAGGGAACGAGCAGTACTTC. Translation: CSAPTGNEQYF.

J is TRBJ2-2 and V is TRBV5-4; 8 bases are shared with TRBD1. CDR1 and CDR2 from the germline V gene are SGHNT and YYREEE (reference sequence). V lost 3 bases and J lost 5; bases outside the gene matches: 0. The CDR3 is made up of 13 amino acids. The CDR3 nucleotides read TGTGCCAGCAGCTGGACAGGGACCGGGGAGCTGTTTTTT. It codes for CASSWTGTGELFF.

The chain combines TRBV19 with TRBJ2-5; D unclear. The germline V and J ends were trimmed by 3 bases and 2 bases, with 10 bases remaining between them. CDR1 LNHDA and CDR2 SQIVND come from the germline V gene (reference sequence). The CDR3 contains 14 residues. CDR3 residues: CASSIMADQETQYF. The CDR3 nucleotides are TGTGCCAGTAGTATTATGGCAGATCAAGAGACCCAGTACTTC.

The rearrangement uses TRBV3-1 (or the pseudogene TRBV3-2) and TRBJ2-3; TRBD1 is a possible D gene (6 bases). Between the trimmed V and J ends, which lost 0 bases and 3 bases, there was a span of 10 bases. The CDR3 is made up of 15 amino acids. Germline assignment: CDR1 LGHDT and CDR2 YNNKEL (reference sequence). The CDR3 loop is CASSQDSRGTDTQYF. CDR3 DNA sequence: TGTGCCAGCAGCCAAGATTCCAGGGGTACAGATACGCAGTATTTT.

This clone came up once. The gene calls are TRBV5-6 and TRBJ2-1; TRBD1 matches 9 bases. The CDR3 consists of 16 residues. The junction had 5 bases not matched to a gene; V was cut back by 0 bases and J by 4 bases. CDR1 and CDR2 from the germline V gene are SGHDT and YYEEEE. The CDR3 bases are TGTGCCAGCAGCTTGGCTGCCGGGACAGGGTACAATGAGCAGTTCTTC. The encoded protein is CASSLAAGTGYNEQFF.

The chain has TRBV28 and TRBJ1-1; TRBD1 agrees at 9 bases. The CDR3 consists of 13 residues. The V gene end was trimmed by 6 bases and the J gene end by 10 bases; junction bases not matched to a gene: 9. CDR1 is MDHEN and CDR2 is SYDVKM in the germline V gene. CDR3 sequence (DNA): TGTGCCAGCAGCCCAGACAGGGGGTCTTTAGCTTTCTTT. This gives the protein CASSPDRGSLAFF.

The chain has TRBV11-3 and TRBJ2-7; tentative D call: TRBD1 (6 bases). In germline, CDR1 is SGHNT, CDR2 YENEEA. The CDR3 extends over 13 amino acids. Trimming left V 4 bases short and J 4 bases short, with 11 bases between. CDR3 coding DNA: TGTGCCAGCAGCTCAGGGGTGGGTTACGAGCAGTACTTC. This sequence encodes CASSSGVGYEQYF.

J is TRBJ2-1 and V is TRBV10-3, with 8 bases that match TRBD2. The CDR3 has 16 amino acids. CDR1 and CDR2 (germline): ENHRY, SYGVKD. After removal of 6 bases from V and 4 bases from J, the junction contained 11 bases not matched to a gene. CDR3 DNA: TGTGCCATCAGGGAGAGCGGGAGAGGGCGGTACAATGAGCAGTTCTTC. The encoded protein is CAIRESGRGRYNEQFF.

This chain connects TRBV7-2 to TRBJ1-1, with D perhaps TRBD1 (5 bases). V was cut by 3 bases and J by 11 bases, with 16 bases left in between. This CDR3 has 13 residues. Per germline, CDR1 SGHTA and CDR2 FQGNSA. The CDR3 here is CASSLQGQGWAFF. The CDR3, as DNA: TGTGCCAGCAGCTTGCAGGGTCAAGGGTGGGCTTTCTTT. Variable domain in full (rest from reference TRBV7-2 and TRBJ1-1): GAGVSQSPSNKVTEKGKDVELRCDPISGHTALYWYRQSLGQGLEFLIYFQGNSAPDKSGLPSDRFSAERTGGSVSTLTIQRTQQEDSAVYLCASSLQGQGWAFFGQGTRLTVV.

This CDR3 is CASSPLGQGATGANVLTF. CDR3 bases: TGTGCCAGCTCACCCTTAGGACAGGGGGCGACAGGGGCCAACGTCCTGACTTTC. The V and J genes are TRBV18 and TRBJ2-6, with 11 bases lining up with TRBD1. The germline gives CDR1 KGHSH, CDR2 LQKENI. The CDR3 sequence is 18 residues long. V gave up 3 bases and J gave up 4 bases; unmatched junction bases: 8.

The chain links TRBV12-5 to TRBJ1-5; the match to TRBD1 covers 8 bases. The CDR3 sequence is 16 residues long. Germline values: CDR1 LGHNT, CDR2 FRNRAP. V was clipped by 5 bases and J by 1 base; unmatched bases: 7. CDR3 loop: CASGPYRGGSNQPQHF. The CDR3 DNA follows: TGTGCTAGTGGTCCATACAGGGGGGGGAGCAATCAGCCCCAGCATTTT.

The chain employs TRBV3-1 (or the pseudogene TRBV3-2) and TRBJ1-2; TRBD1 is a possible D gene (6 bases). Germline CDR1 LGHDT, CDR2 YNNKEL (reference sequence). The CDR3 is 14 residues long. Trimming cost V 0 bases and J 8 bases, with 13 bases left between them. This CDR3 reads CASSQEGRGRGYTF. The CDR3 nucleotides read TGTGCCAGCAGCCAAGAAGGCAGGGGTCGGGGCTACACCTTC.

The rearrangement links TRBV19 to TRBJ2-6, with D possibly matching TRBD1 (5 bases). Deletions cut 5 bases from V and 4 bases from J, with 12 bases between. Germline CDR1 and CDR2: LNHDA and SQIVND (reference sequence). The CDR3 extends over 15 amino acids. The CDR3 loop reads CASSPGGAGANVLTF. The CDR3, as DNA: TGTGCCAGTAGTCCCGGTGGGGCCGGGGCCAACGTCCTGACTTTC.

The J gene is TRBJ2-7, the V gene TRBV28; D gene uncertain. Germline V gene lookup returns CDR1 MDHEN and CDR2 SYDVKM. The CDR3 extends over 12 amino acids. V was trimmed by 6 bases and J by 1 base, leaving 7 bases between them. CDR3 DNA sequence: TGTGCCAGCAGGACACCATCCTACGAGCAGTACTTC. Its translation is CASRTPSYEQYF. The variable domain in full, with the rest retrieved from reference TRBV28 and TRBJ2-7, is DVKVTQSSRYLVKRTGEKVFLECVQDMDHENMFWYRQDPGLGLRLIYFSYDVKMKEKGDIPEGYSVSREKKERFSLILESASTNQTSMYLCASRTPSYEQYFGPGTRLTVT.

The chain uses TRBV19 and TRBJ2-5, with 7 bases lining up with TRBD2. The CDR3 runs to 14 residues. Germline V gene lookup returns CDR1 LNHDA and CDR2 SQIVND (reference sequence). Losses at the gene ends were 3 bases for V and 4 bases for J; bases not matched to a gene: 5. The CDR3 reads CASSIGTGGETQYF. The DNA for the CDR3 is TGTGCCAGTAGTATCGGGACGGGGGGAGAGACCCAGTACTTC.

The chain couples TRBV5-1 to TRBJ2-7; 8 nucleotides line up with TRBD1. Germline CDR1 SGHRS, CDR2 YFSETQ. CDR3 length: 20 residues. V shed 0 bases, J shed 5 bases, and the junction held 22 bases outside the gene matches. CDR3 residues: CASSLGFRTGTLSVVNEQYF. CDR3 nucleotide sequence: TGCGCCAGCAGCTTGGGTTTCAGGACAGGGACTCTTTCTGTCGTTAACGAGCAGTACTTC. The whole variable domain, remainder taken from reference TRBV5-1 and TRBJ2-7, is KAGVTQTPRYLIKTRGQQVTLSCSPISGHRSVSWYQQTPGQGLQFLFEYFSETQRNKGNFPGRFSGRQFSNSRSEMNVSTLELGDSALYLCASSLGFRTGTLSVVNEQYFGPGTRLTVT.

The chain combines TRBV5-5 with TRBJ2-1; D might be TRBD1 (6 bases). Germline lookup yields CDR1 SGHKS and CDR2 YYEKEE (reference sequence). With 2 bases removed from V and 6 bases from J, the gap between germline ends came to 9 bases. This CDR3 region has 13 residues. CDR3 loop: CASSFSGVNEQFF. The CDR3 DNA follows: TGTGCCAGCAGCTTCTCAGGGGTCAATGAGCAGTTCTTC.

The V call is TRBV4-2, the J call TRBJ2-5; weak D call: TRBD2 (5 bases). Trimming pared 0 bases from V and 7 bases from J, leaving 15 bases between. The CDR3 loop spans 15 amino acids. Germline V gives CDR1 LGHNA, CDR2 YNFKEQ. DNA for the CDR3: TGTGCCAGCAGCCAAGATCGCGGGCCGACTGGGACCCAGTACTTC. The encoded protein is CASSQDRGPTGTQYF.

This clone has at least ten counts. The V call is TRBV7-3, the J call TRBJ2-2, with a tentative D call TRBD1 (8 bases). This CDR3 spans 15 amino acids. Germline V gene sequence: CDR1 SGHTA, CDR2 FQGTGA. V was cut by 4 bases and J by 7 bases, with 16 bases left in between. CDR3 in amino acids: CASSSRGRGGGELFF. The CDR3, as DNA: TGTGCCAGCAGCTCCAGGGGGCGCGGGGGCGGGGAGCTGTTTTTT.

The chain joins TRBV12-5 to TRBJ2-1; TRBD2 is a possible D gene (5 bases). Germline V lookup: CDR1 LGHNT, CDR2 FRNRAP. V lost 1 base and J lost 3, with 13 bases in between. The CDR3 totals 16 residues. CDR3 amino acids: CASGLGDYSGYNEQFF. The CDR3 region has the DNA TGTGCTAGTGGTTTGGGCGACTACTCGGGCTACAATGAGCAGTTCTTC.

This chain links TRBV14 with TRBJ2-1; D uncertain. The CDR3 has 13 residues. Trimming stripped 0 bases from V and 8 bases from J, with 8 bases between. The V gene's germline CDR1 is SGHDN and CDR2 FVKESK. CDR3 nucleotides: TGTGCCAGCAGCCAAGACCCGAGGCATGAGCAGTTCTTC. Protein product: CASSQDPRHEQFF.

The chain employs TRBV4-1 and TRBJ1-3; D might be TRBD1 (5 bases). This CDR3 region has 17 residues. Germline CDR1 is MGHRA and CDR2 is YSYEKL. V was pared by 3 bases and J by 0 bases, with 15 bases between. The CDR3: CASSHRTTDSSGNTIYF. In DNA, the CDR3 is TGCGCCAGCAGCCACCGAACGACTGACAGCTCTGGAAACACCATATATTTT.

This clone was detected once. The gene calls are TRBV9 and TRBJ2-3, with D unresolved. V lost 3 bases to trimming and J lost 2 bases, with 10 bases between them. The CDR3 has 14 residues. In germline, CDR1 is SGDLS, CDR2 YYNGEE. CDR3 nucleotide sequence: TGTGCCAGCAGCGGAAAGACTGCCACAGATACGCAGTATTTT. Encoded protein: CASSGKTATDTQYF. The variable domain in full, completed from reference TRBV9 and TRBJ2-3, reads DSGVTQTPKHLITATGQRVTLRCSPRSGDLSVYWYQQSLDQGLQFLIQYYNGEERAKGNILERFSAQQFPDLHSELNLSSLELGDSALYFCASSGKTATDTQYFGPGTRLTVL.

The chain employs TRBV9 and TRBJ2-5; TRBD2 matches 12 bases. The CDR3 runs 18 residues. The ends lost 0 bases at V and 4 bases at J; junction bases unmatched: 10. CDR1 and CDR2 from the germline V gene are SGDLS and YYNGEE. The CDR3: CASSVGSSGRAGGETQYF. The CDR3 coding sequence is TGTGCCAGCAGCGTAGGCTCTAGCGGGAGGGCCGGGGGAGAGACCCAGTACTTC.

The CDR3 DNA is TGTGCCAGTAGTATCCGACTGGGACAGGGGAACTATGGCTACACCTTC. It translates to CASSIRLGQGNYGYTF. The chain uses TRBV19 and TRBJ1-2; 10 bases fit TRBD1. CDR1 LNHDA and CDR2 SQIVND come from the germline V gene (reference sequence). The CDR3 is 16 residues long. The J segment lost 2 bases and the V segment lost 3 bases, leaving 6 bases of the junction unmatched.

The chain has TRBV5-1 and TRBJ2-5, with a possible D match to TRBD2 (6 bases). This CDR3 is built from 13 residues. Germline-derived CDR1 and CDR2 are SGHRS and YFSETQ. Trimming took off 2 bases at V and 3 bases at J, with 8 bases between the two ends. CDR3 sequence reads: CASSFSGEETQYF. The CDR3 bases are TGCGCCAGCAGCTTTTCGGGAGAAGAGACCCAGTACTTC.

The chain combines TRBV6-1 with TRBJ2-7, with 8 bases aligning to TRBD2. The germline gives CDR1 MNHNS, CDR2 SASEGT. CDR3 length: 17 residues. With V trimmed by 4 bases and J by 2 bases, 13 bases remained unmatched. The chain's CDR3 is CASSAPAPGLETYEQYF. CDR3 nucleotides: TGTGCCAGCAGTGCCCCCGCGCCGGGACTAGAGACCTACGAGCAGTACTTC.

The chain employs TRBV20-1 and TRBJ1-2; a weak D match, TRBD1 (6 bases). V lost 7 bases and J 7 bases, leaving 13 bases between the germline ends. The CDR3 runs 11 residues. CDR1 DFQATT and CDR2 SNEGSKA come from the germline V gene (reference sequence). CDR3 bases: TGCAGTGTTGGGGGCACGAGTGGCTACACCTTC. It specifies CSVGGTSGYTF.